The T cell receptor beta chain under discussion was sequenced for a study of blood T cell repertoires in COVID-19 (dated by TCRdb to the early 2020s). At the level of the whole study: The collaborator samples originated in the United States, Italy and Spain and spanned the acute and convalescent phases of COVID-19. The prospective study material was composed of cDNA or gDNA derived from T cells, B-cell-depleted T cells, or PBMCs. Subjects who had been exposed to COVID-19, were actively infected with it, or had recovered from it provided the deeply sampled blood TCRbeta repertoires that made up the dataset. Samples came from the ongoing ImmuneRACE study (first 160 participants) plus 1,254 subjects from 6 global collaborators. A freely available public database, intended as a resource for researchers studying the immune response to SARS-CoV-2, is where the repertoires were released. The sample metadata nearly always contained a de-identified subject ID, COVID-19 status, age in years and sex. Where available, HLA class I and class II types were obtained from metadata supplied by the sample provider rather than from assay-based typing.

Points the paper makes about the study in general: Clinical and demographic metadata were provided uncurated, with the amount varying by source and participant.

On this clone itself: Its antigen is not yet known. There are no base qualities to consult, and no much larger clone falls within one base.

The collaborating institutions used their own protocols to collect whole blood in K2EDTA tubes. For TCRbeta analysis, collaborators shipped samples as frozen whole blood, isolated PBMCs, or DNA extracted from either of those sample types. TCRbeta CDR3 regions were amplified from genomic DNA using the immunoSEQ Assay, a bias-controlled multiplex PCR. Under the source paper's analysis protocol: The number of nucleated cells in each sample was estimated from the amplification of reference gene primers within the assay. To quantify the absolute abundance of each unique TCRbeta CDR3 rearrangement, sequence reads were collapsed and filtered. For each sample, productive Simpson clonality was calculated by taking the square root of Simpson's diversity index across productive rearrangements. Drawn from immuneACCESS, this table holds only the in-frame rearrangements with V and J called that TCRdb kept. Clones are partly lost; checked studies trace under half to an unresolved V gene and leave the rest unexplained. V and J calls plus clone size are reproduced from that table; the DNA served to infer D and trimming. This sample is represented by under 75,000 clones; over 70% of them were singletons. Just under 6.5% of the sample is taken by the ten largest.

The V end loses 0 bases and the J end loses 0 bases, and a stretch of 9 bases separates them. Taken from cysteine to phenylalanine, the CDR3 has 16 residues. Of the read, only the CDR3 DNA is kept; its 48 bases are in frame from base 1. The CDR1 and CDR2 encoded by the germline V gene are SGHRS and YFSETQ. The sequence joins TRBV5-1 to TRBJ1-4, and perhaps TRBD1 as D gene, on 5 matching bases. The source material was peripheral blood. The sequence was collected from a human donor in a cohort sampled during active COVID-19. The DNA sequence is as follows: TGCGCCAGCAGCTTGGCCGGGGGTACAACTAATGAAAAACTGTTTTTT. It specifies CASSLAGGTTNEKLFF.